This is a list of T cell receptor beta chains from one sample in a study of T-cell reconstitution after alpha-beta-depleted transplantation in children. TCRdb re-derived calls from the PCR reads in MiXCR, one entry per CDR3 protein. The sample has about 1,000,000 distinct CDR3 sequences, about 29% seen once. The sequenced sample was PBMCs, mostly from graft donor cells, obtained 360 days after TCRalphabeta/CD19-depleted stem cell transplant. Receptors were obtained from a boy younger than two who had a stem cell transplant for SCID, so the T cells may come from the graft donor. Each CDR3 is given with its conserved first and last residue. The D gene is left open where the match is weak. Clone size is stated in some rows and not others, as once, few, many or a class when expanded.

v_call,d_call,j_call,clone_size,cdr3_nt,cdr3_aa
TRBV6-1,NA,TRBJ1-1,few,TGTGCCAGCAGGCAAAGGACTGTGAAAAGCACTGAAGCTTTCTTT,CASRQRTVKSTEAFF
TRBV4-1,NA,TRBJ2-3,few,TGCGCCAGCAGCCAAGAGGGAATCGGGACAGATACGCAGTATTTT,CASSQEGIGTDTQYF
TRBV7-9,TRBD1,TRBJ2-2,many,TGTGCCAGCAGTCCCGGGACAGGAAACACCGGGGAGCTGTTTTTT,CASSPGTGNTGELFF
TRBV20-1,TRBD1,TRBJ1-5,few,TGCAGTGCTGGGACAGGGTTCAATCAGCCCCAGCATTTT,CSAGTGFNQPQHF
TRBV5-8,TRBD2,TRBJ2-1,few,TGTGCCAGCTACTTGGGGGATCCCGGGACTAGCGGCGATGAGCAGTTCTTC,CASYLGDPGTSGDEQFF
TRBV11-3,NA,TRBJ1-1,NA,TGTGCCAGCAGTCGTGACAGGAGTGACACTGAAGCTTTCTTT,CASSRDRSDTEAFF
TRBV3-1,NA,TRBJ2-2,few,TGTGCCAGCAGCCACAGGGAAGGGGAGCTGTTTTTT,CASSHREGELFF
TRBV3-1,TRBD2,TRBJ2-5,NA,TGTGCCAGCAGCCAAGGGACGACTAGCGGCCCAAGAGAGACCCAGTACTTC,CASSQGTTSGPRETQYF
TRBV7-3,TRBD2,TRBJ2-5,NA,TGTGCCAGCAGTAATAGCGGGGGGGCCCGGGAGACCCAGTACTTC,CASSNSGGARETQYF
TRBV5-1,TRBD2,TRBJ2-3,NA,TGCGCCAGCAGCTTGTTTGGACTAGCGCCTAAAGATTCGGATACGCAGTATTTT,CASSLFGLAPKDSDTQYF
TRBV4-1,TRBD2,TRBJ2-7,NA,TGCGCCAGCAGCCAAGAAGCGGCTAGCGGGGGGGCGTACGAGCAGTACTTC,CASSQEAASGGAYEQYF
TRBV5-1,NA,TRBJ2-3,few,TGCGCCAGCAGCCTCCCCGCCGACGGGGGTTGGACAGATACGCAGTATTTT,CASSLPADGGWTDTQYF
TRBV5-1,NA,TRBJ2-2,NA,TGCGCCAGCGCTCCCCACCAATGGGCCGGGGAGCTGTTTTTT,CASAPHQWAGELFF
TRBV12-3/TRBV12-4,TRBD2,TRBJ2-7,NA,TGTGCCAGCAGATCCGGGGGGGGCCGATGGGGCGAGCAGTACTTC,CASRSGGGRWGEQYF
TRBV5-1,TRBD1,TRBJ2-2,NA,TGCGCCAGCAGCCCGGGCGTTGGGACAGGGATTTCCGGGGAGCTGTTTTTT,CASSPGVGTGISGELFF
TRBV20-1,NA,TRBJ2-2,few,TGCAGTGCTAGAGAACTACGTTACACCGGGGAGCTGTTTTTT,CSARELRYTGELFF
TRBV7-2,NA,TRBJ1-5,few,TGTGCCAGCAGCTTAGTAAGGGGTCAAGGTCAGCCCCAGCATTTT,CASSLVRGQGQPQHF
TRBV20-1,TRBD1,TRBJ1-2,NA,TGCAGTGCTAGCGGACAGGGAAGTTATGGCTACACCTTC,CSASGQGSYGYTF
TRBV5-1,TRBD2,TRBJ2-5,few,TGCGCCAGCAGCTTGACCAGCGGGGCATATGAGACCCAGTACTTC,CASSLTSGAYETQYF
TRBV6-5,NA,TRBJ1-1,NA,TGTGCCAGCAGTTACTCTGGGGCAGGCTCGAACACTGAAGCTTTCTTT,CASSYSGAGSNTEAFF
TRBV7-2,NA,TRBJ2-2,many,TGTGCCAGCAGCTTATATCGGTTGAGTAACACCGGGGAGCTGTTTTTT,CASSLYRLSNTGELFF
TRBV5-1,NA,TRBJ2-7,few,TGCGCCAGCAGCAACGGACAGATGTACGCCTACGAGCAGTACTTC,CASSNGQMYAYEQYF
TRBV11-2,NA,TRBJ2-2,NA,TGTGCCAGCAGCTTAGGTTACAGCGACACCGGGGAGCTGTTTTTT,CASSLGYSDTGELFF
TRBV20-1,TRBD2,TRBJ2-4,NA,TGCAGTGCCGGGGGGGACGGAAGGTTAGCCAAAAACATTCAGTACTTC,CSAGGDGRLAKNIQYF
TRBV7-6,NA,TRBJ2-5,NA,TGTGCCAGCAGCTTATTCGGGGCCCCAACGGAGACCCAGTACTTC,CASSLFGAPTETQYF
TRBV12-3/TRBV12-4,NA,TRBJ1-3,NA,TGTGCCAGCAGGCGCTCAACTGGAAACACCATATATTTT,CASRRSTGNTIYF
TRBV5-1,TRBD2,TRBJ2-5,NA,TGCGCCAGCAGCCCGCGGGGGGGCTTGGGCCAAGAGACCCAGTACTTC,CASSPRGGLGQETQYF
TRBV20-1,NA,TRBJ2-5,few,TGCAGTGCCCACAAAAAGACCCAGTACTTC,CSAHKKTQYF
TRBV4-2,TRBD1,TRBJ2-1,NA,TGTGCCATGGGCCCCGTGCCGGGACAGGGGCAGTTCTTC,CAMGPVPGQGQFF
TRBV7-2,NA,TRBJ1-2,NA,TGTGCCAGCAGCTTATTCGGGGGCCCAGGGGACTATGGCTACACCTTC,CASSLFGGPGDYGYTF
TRBV29-1,NA,TRBJ2-2,few,TGCAGCGTTGGCGGGGGCCCCACCGGGGAGCTGTTTTTT,CSVGGGPTGELFF
TRBV20-1,TRBD1,TRBJ2-7,NA,TGCAGTGCATGGGACAGCGAATCCTACGAGCAGTACTTC,CSAWDSESYEQYF
TRBV2,TRBD1,TRBJ2-5,NA,TGTGCCAGCAGGAGACAGGGTGGTTCGGAGACCCAGTACTTC,CASRRQGGSETQYF
TRBV12-3/TRBV12-4,NA,TRBJ2-5,NA,TGTGCCAGCAGTTTTTTAGGGGAGCCCCAGTACTTC,CASSFLGEPQYF
TRBV5-1,TRBD2,TRBJ2-3,few,TGCGCCAGCAGCTTGGCTAGCGGGGGCCCAGATACGCAGTATTTT,CASSLASGGPDTQYF
TRBV6-1,NA,TRBJ2-2,NA,TGTGCCAGTGGGGGGGCGGGGGCGAACACCGGGGAGCTGTTTTTT,CASGGAGANTGELFF
TRBV10-3,TRBD1,TRBJ2-1,many,TGTGCCACCCTCGAAGGGGGCAGTTTCAATGAGCAGTTCTTC,CATLEGGSFNEQFF
TRBV4-2,NA,TRBJ1-1,NA,TGTGCCAGCAGCCAAGATCAGGGCATGAGGACTGAAGCTTTCTTT,CASSQDQGMRTEAFF
TRBV7-3,TRBD1,TRBJ2-3,NA,TGTGCCAGCAGCTCTCCTCGCGGGGGACAGGGAGGATCGGGCACAGATACGCAGTATTTT,CASSSPRGGQGGSGTDTQYF
TRBV24-1,NA,TRBJ1-1,NA,TGTGCCACCGGATCGCGGGGTTCAGACACTGAAGCTTTCTTT,CATGSRGSDTEAFF
TRBV6-1,TRBD2,TRBJ2-7,few,TGTGCCAGCAGTGACGGGGGGGCCCCCTACGAGCAGTACTTC,CASSDGGAPYEQYF